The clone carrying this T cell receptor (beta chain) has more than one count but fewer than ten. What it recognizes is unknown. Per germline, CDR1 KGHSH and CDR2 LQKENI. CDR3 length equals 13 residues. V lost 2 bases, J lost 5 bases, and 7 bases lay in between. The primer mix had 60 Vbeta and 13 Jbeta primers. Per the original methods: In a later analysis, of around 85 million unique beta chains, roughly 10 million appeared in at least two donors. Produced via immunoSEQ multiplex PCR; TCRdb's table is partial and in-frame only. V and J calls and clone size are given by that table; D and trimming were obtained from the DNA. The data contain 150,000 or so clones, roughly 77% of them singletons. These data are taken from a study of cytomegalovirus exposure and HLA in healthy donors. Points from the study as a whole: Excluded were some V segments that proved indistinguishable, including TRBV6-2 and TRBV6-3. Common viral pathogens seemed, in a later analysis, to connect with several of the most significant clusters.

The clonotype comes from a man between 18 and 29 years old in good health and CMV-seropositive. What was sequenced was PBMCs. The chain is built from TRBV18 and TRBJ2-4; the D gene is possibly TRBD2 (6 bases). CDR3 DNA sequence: TGTGCCAGCTCACCATGGGGGGAAAACATTCAGTACTTC. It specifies CASSPWGENIQYF.